This record covers a single T cell receptor (beta chain). The antigen is not known. The V segment lost 5 bases and the J segment 9 bases; nucleotides outside the gene matches: 11. Germline V gene data show CDR1 as SEHNR and CDR2 as FQNEAQ (reference sequence). The CDR3 spans 15 residues. Primers for the PCR totalled 60 Vbeta and 13 Jbeta. The protocol was immunoSEQ multiplex PCR, while the TCRdb copy is restricted to in-frame clones and leaves out a portion. The table includes 150,000 to 200,000 clones, over 70% detected once. The sample is drawn from a study of cytomegalovirus exposure and HLA in healthy donors. Study context: Assignment to the Caucasian-associated ancestry cluster applied to 75% to 85% of the approximately 390 genotyped donors.

Study results and limitations: Evidence from a later analysis indicated that most CMV-associated TCR beta chains looked HLA-restricted. Fewer N-insertions (relative to the approximately 700-donor mean) were reportedly seen in an Asian-associated ancestry cluster in a later analysis.

This chain joins TRBV7-9 and TRBJ2-1, with 9 nucleotides matching TRBD2. The origin of this receptor is a man over 45 in good health and CMV-seropositive. Sequences were obtained from PBMCs. The DNA for the CDR3 is TGTGCCAGCAGCCCACCAGCGGGAGGCGACAGTGAGCAGTTCTTC. Its translation: CASSPPAGGDSEQFF.